This TCR beta chain derives from a study of CD4+ T cells in melanoma (dated 2022 in TCRdb). Looking at the study overall: The study investigated neoantigen-specific CD4+ T cells in human melanoma.

CDR1 LNHDA and CDR2 SQIVND were looked up in the germline V gene (reference sequence). The CDR3 numbers 13 residues from cysteine through phenylalanine. Only the CDR3 portion is preserved as DNA: 39 bases, with reading frame beginning at the first base. Compared with germline, V lacks 6 bases and J lacks 7 bases; bases without a gene match: 6. In regard to this clone: This clone's antigen is unknown. No base quality information exists; no much larger clone differs at one position.

What the authors observed across the whole study: Neoantigen-specific CD4+ T cells were reported to be correlated with the function of CD8+ T cells, macrophages and B cells. Neoantigen-specific CD4+ T cells in melanoma were reported to have a range of differentiation states.

Library generation was performed with the immunoSEQ multiplex PCR assay. TCRdb holds this immuneACCESS table with in-frame rearrangements only. Some clones are missing; in checked studies, unresolved V genes explain under half, and the rest has no known cause. Present in this sample are roughly 54,000 clones, approximately 92% of which were seen just once. The ten most abundant clones make up 12% of the sample. Donors were patients with melanoma. Sequencing input: peripheral blood. The sequence joins TRBV19 to TRBJ1-1; 9 nucleotides in the junction match TRBD1. The sequence was collected from a human donor with melanoma. The CDR3 protein is CASRRQGVGEAFF. The bases are TGTGCCAGTAGAAGACAGGGGGTGGGTGAAGCTTTCTTT.